These 20 T cell receptor beta chains originate from one sample sequenced in a study of T-cell reconstitution after alpha-beta-depleted transplantation in children. The library targeted TCRbeta and was prepared with unique molecular identifiers. MiXCR, applied by TCRdb to the PCR reads, yields one record per CDR3 protein. The table has about 250,000 distinct CDR3 sequences, 24% seen once. The sequencing used PBMCs, mostly from graft donor cells, collected 360 days after TCRalphabeta/CD19-depleted stem cell transplant. Source of these receptors: a female patient between 2 and 10 years old who had a stem cell transplant for congenital amegakaryocytic thrombocytopenia, so the T cells may come from the graft donor.

This clonotype was counted only a few times. V usage is TRBV12-3 or TRBV12-4 and J usage is TRBJ2-1, with 8 positions matching TRBD1. This CDR3 is built from 17 residues. V was pared by 4 bases and J by 9 bases, with 17 bases of the junction left unmatched. The CDR3 here is CASSSAGTGTWMREQFF. The CDR3 DNA follows: TGTGCCAGCAGTTCGGCCGGGACAGGAACATGGATGCGTGAGCAGTTCTTC.

This clonotype was seen a few times. The chain combines TRBV10-3 with TRBJ2-7, with D possibly matching TRBD1 (6 bases). The CDR3 loop spans 13 amino acids. V was shortened by 6 bases and J by 6 bases, with 15 bases between the two germline ends. The germline CDR1 and CDR2 sequences are ENHRY and SYGVKD. CDR3 in amino acids: CAIRGTSLGEQYF. For the CDR3, the DNA is TGTGCCATCAGGGGGACATCCCTAGGCGAGCAGTACTTC.

The chain recombines TRBV5-1 with TRBJ2-1, with 7 bases aligning to TRBD2. Trimming cost V 1 base and J 7 bases; bases outside gene matches: 8. The germline gives CDR1 SGHRS, CDR2 YFSETQ. The CDR3 is made up of 15 amino acids. The CDR3 region is CASSLSLAGQNEQFF. For the CDR3, the DNA is TGCGCCAGCAGCTTGAGCTTAGCGGGCCAGAATGAGCAGTTCTTC.

Only one count was recorded for this clonotype. The chain couples TRBV2 to TRBJ2-1; D unresolved. The CDR3 totals 16 residues. Trimming took off 7 bases at V and 15 bases at J, with 31 bases between the two ends. The V gene's germline CDR1 is SNHLY and CDR2 FYNNEI. CDR3 in amino acids: CASIGFGALQRPRPFF. The CDR3 bases are TGTGCCAGCATTGGGTTTGGAGCATTACAGCGCCCTAGACCGTTCTTC.

The chain joins TRBV30 to TRBJ2-5; unclear D gene. V was shortened by 0 bases and J by 5 bases, with 4 bases between the two germline ends. The CDR3 runs to 11 residues. Germline V gives CDR1 GTSNPN, CDR2 SVGIG (reference sequence). The CDR3 nucleotides are TGTGCCTGGAGTGTCGGTGAGACCCAGTACTTC. Its protein product is CAWSVGETQYF.

This clonotype was observed a few times. This sequence joins TRBV4-2 and TRBJ2-1; 9 nucleotides align to TRBD2. Germline V gene lookup returns CDR1 LGHNA and CDR2 YNFKEQ. J gave up 9 bases and V 2 bases, and 11 bases lay outside the gene matches. The CDR3 spans 16 residues. CDR3 in DNA: TGTGCCAGCAGCCAATGGGTAGCGGGAGCCTCAGGTGAGCAGTTCTTC. Translated: CASSQWVAGASGEQFF.

This clonotype was observed a few times. The V gene is TRBV6-6, the J gene TRBJ1-1; no clear D. V dropped 0 bases and J dropped 5 bases, with 7 bases sitting between them. Germline CDR1 MNHNY, CDR2 SVGAGI (reference sequence). This CDR3 region has 13 residues. The CDR3 DNA follows: TGTGCCAGCAGTTACTCCCTCGGGACTGAAGCTTTCTTT. The encoded protein is CASSYSLGTEAFF.

V usage is TRBV7-9 and J usage is TRBJ1-1; D is unclear. Trimming took 10 bases from V and 1 from J, leaving 16 bases between them. This CDR3 comprises 14 residues. The V gene's germline CDR1 is SEHNR and CDR2 FQNEAQ (reference sequence). The CDR3 DNA reads TGTGCCATCACAATCGCGACCGCGAACACTGAAGCTTTCTTT. Its translation: CAITIATANTEAFF. The full variable domain, its missing parts supplied by reference TRBV7-9 and TRBJ1-1, is DTGVSQNPRHKITKRGQNVTFRCDPISEHNRLYWYRQTLGQGPEFLTYFQNEAQLEKSRLLSDRFSAERPKGSFSTLEIQRTEQGDSAMYLCAITIATANTEAFFGQGTRLTVV.

This chain joins TRBV20-1 and TRBJ2-7, with TRBD2 identical over 10 bases. Germline V lookup: CDR1 DFQATT, CDR2 SNEGSKA (reference sequence). J gave up 6 bases and V 6 bases, and 8 bases lay outside the gene matches. This CDR3 is built from 13 residues. CDR3 coding DNA: TGCAGTGCCGGAGGACTAGCGGCGGCCGAGCAGTACTTC. As protein: CSAGGLAAAEQYF.

This clonotype occurred many times. J is TRBJ2-1 and V is TRBV12-3 or TRBV12-4; 8 bases align to TRBD2. The CDR3 runs to 14 residues. J lost 8 bases, V lost 3 bases, and 6 bases had no gene match. The CDR3 region is CASSFFQRGYEQFF. The CDR3 region has the DNA TGTGCCAGCAGTTTTTTCCAGCGGGGGTATGAGCAGTTCTTC.

This chain uses TRBV24-1 with TRBJ2-1; D remains unclear. This CDR3 contains 15 residues. V dropped 3 bases and J dropped 9 bases, with 17 bases sitting between them. CDR1 and CDR2 (germline): KGHDR, SFDVKD. The CDR3 DNA sequence: TGTGCCACCAGTGATCCCCAAGCCCCCGTCCTTGAGCAGTTCTTC. Translating gives CATSDPQAPVLEQFF.

The chain combines TRBV3-1 with TRBJ2-1, with TRBD1 matching over 7 bases. CDR1 is LGHDT and CDR2 is YNNKEL in the germline V gene (reference sequence). The CDR3 runs to 18 residues. After removal of 10 bases from V and 8 bases from J, the junction contained 26 bases not matched to a gene. CDR3 DNA: TGTGCCATCACCGGTTTGGGGACAGCAACTCCCCGTCAACATGAGCAGTTCTTC. Its protein product is CAITGLGTATPRQHEQFF.

The sample holds a few counts of this clonotype. V gene TRBV7-6 combines with J gene TRBJ1-3; a possible D gene is TRBD1 (6 bases). Germline V lookup: CDR1 SGHVS, CDR2 FNYEAQ. The germline V and J ends were trimmed by 2 bases and 2 bases, with 13 bases remaining between them. CDR3 size: 16 residues. The CDR3 spells CASSLRAGVTGNTIYF. CDR3 nucleotides: TGTGCCAGCAGCTTAAGGGCAGGGGTAACTGGAAACACCATATATTTT.

This clonotype was observed at least ten times. This sequence joins TRBV5-1 and TRBJ2-3; TRBD2 matches at 8 bases. Per germline, CDR1 SGHRS and CDR2 YFSETQ. V lost 2 bases and J lost 2; bases outside the gene matches: 1. This CDR3 contains 14 residues. The CDR3 DNA reads as TGCGCCAGCAGCTTCGGACTAGCCACAGATACGCAGTATTTT. Translation gives CASSFGLATDTQYF.

This chain connects TRBV18 to TRBJ2-2; D may be TRBD1 (5 bases). This CDR3 has 18 amino acids. Trimming removed 2 bases from V and 2 bases from J, with 18 bases in between. Germline V CDR1 and CDR2: KGHSH, LQKENI. The CDR3 bases are TGTGCCAGCTCACCATTCGACGCAGGGCAGATTAACACCGGGGAGCTGTTTTTT. Translating it yields CASSPFDAGQINTGELFF.

This chain uses TRBV3-1 with TRBJ2-3, with 13 bases identical to TRBD2. V lost 6 bases to trimming and J lost 2 bases; unmatched junction nucleotides: 5. Germline assignment: CDR1 LGHDT and CDR2 YNNKEL (reference sequence). This CDR3 contains 16 residues. CDR3 nucleotide sequence: TGTGCCAGCAGTGGGGGACTAGCGGGGCCCACAGATACGCAGTATTTT. This translates into CASSGGLAGPTDTQYF.

The table lists this clonotype with many counts. The CDR3 DNA reads TGCGCCAGCAGCCACCCCGACGGGTTTACCGGGGAGCTGTTTTTT. Its translation is CASSHPDGFTGELFF. The chain links TRBV4-1 to TRBJ2-2; unclear D gene. The CDR3 is 15 residues long. Germline V lookup: CDR1 MGHRA, CDR2 YSYEKL. Trimming removed 3 bases from V and 5 bases from J, with 13 bases in between.

V usage is TRBV2 and J usage is TRBJ2-5, with no clear D. Trimming took 1 base from V and 3 from J, leaving 9 bases between them. This CDR3 has 14 amino acids. Germline CDR1 and CDR2: SNHLY and FYNNEI. CDR3 DNA sequence: TGTGCCAGCAGTGAAGGCCCCGTTAAAGAGACCCAGTACTTC. It is translated as CASSEGPVKETQYF.

V usage is TRBV18 and J usage is TRBJ2-3, with D possibly TRBD1 on 5 matching bases. The CDR3 sequence is 17 residues long. Germline V gene sequence: CDR1 KGHSH, CDR2 LQKENI. The V end lost 4 bases, the J end lost 3 bases, and 20 bases lay between the germline ends. The CDR3 sequence is CASSLLGAASRTDTQYF. In nucleotides, the CDR3 is TGTGCCAGCTCACTATTAGGGGCAGCTTCAAGGACAGATACGCAGTATTTT.

This chain links TRBV4-3 with TRBJ2-3, with 7 bases matching TRBD1. The CDR3 is 13 amino acids. J was trimmed by 13 bases and V by 3 bases; bases with no gene match: 10. Germline CDR1 reads LGHNA; CDR2 reads YSLEER. DNA of the CDR3: TGCGCCAGCAGCCAGGACACCGGGACAGTGAAGTATTTT. Amino acid sequence: CASSQDTGTVKYF.